The next 28 T cell receptor beta chains were all read from a single sample in a study of Ad26.COV2.S vaccination and SARS-CoV-2 variants. Noted treatment: around 19 received Ad26.COV2.S at low or high dose, single or two shots; roughly 5 received placebo; per-sample allocation not given. Sampling took place 63 days after the first vaccine or placebo injection. Produced via immunoSEQ multiplex PCR; TCRdb's table is partial and in-frame only. The profile shows 350,000 to 450,000 clones, around 82% of them singletons. The material was peripheral blood, obtained in a trial of Ad26.COV2.S vaccine versus placebo. These TCRs come from a person between 18 and 60 years old who received the Ad26.COV2.S COVID-19 vaccine or a placebo.

The chain joins TRBV13 to TRBJ1-3; tentative D call: TRBD1 (5 bases). Trimming cost V 4 bases and J 2 bases, with 12 bases left between them. There are 15 residues in the CDR3. The germline gives CDR1 PRHDT, CDR2 FYEKMQ (reference sequence). The CDR3: CASSSWGMPGNTIYF. CDR3 DNA: TGTGCCAGCAGCTCCTGGGGCATGCCTGGAAACACCATATATTTT.

This clone occurred once. The V call is TRBV7-6, the J call TRBJ2-3, with D tentatively TRBD2 (6 bases). The CDR3 is 13 residues long. Trimming pared 5 bases from V and 8 bases from J, leaving 14 bases between. Per the germline V gene, CDR1 is SGHVS and CDR2 is FNYEAQ. CDR3 coding DNA: TGTGCCAGCAGCCTTAGGGTCGGGGGTACGCAGTATTTT. Amino acid sequence: CASSLRVGGTQYF.

V usage is TRBV30 and J usage is TRBJ2-5; D is perhaps TRBD2 (5 bases). This CDR3 region has 13 residues. Germline CDR1 GTSNPN, CDR2 SVGIG (reference sequence). Trimming shortened V by 2 bases and J by 2 bases, and 9 bases separated the two germline ends. CDR3 DNA: TGTGCCTGGAGTACCGGACTTCAAGAGACCCAGTACTTC. Protein: CAWSTGLQETQYF.

The CDR3 reads CASSISVTNEKLFF. The CDR3 DNA reads TGTGCCAGTAGTATTTCCGTGACTAATGAAAAACTGTTTTTT. The chain is built from TRBV19 and TRBJ1-4; D is unclear. The CDR3 spans 14 residues. The germline V gene encodes CDR1 LNHDA and CDR2 SQIVND (reference sequence). V was pared by 3 bases and J by 2 bases, with 7 bases between.

The gene calls are TRBV5-8 and TRBJ2-7, with D hard to call. This CDR3 comprises 14 residues. Germline V CDR1 and CDR2: SGHTS, YDEGEE. Deletions cut 1 base from V and 0 bases from J, with 8 bases between. CDR3 region: CASSLLRSSYEQYF. For the CDR3, the DNA is TGTGCCAGCAGCTTGTTGCGGAGCTCCTACGAGCAGTACTTC.

This sequence joins TRBV4-3 and TRBJ1-2, with D unclear. Trimming took 1 base from V and 4 from J, leaving 10 bases between them. The CDR3 is made up of 14 amino acids. The V gene's germline CDR1 is LGHNA and CDR2 YSLEER. CDR3 sequence (DNA): TGCGCCAGCAGCCAAGTAAGCAGAACCTATGGCTACACCTTC. Residues: CASSQVSRTYGYTF.

This chain connects TRBV20-1 to TRBJ2-1, with D perhaps being TRBD1 or TRBD2 (5 bases each). The CDR3 sequence is 11 residues long. Germline assignment: CDR1 DFQATT and CDR2 SNEGSKA (reference sequence). The chain's CDR3 is CRGVRGNEQFF. In DNA form, the CDR3 reads TGCAGAGGGGTCCGGGGAAATGAGCAGTTCTTC.

The rearrangement uses TRBV7-2 and TRBJ2-7; D unclear. Germline CDR1 reads SGHTA; CDR2 reads FQGNSA. The CDR3 consists of 11 residues. V was clipped by 6 bases and J by 2 bases, with 5 bases between them. The CDR3 region has the DNA TGTGCCAGCAGTTATACCTACGAGCAGTACTTC. Amino acid sequence: CASSYTYEQYF.

This sequence joins TRBV5-5 and TRBJ2-7; 9 bases line up with TRBD2. V lost 0 bases, J lost 3 bases, and 13 bases stayed unmatched. The germline V gene encodes CDR1 SGHKS and CDR2 YYEKEE (reference sequence). This CDR3 region has 18 residues. The CDR3 sequence is CASSLAVLAGNSGYEQYF. DNA for the CDR3: TGTGCCAGCAGCTTGGCTGTCCTAGCGGGGAACTCAGGCTACGAGCAGTACTTC.

This clone occurred a few times. This sample also contains other DNA sequences that code for the same CDR3. V usage is TRBV18 and J usage is TRBJ1-1; D gene ambiguous. This CDR3 has 14 residues. Between the trimmed V and J ends, which lost 6 bases and 1 base, there was a span of 12 bases. CDR1 is KGHSH and CDR2 is LQKENI in the germline V gene. This chain's CDR3 is CASSPRQQNTEAFF. The CDR3 nucleotides are TGTGCCAGCTCCCCCAGGCAGCAGAACACTGAAGCTTTCTTT.

The CDR3 here is CASSQVGRSRRNSPLHF. In DNA, the CDR3 is TGCGCCAGCAGCCAAGTTGGAAGGAGTAGAAGGAATTCACCCCTCCACTTT. The chain couples TRBV4-1 to TRBJ1-6; no firm D call. The germline V and J ends were trimmed by 1 base and 7 bases, with 17 bases remaining between them. The CDR3 runs 17 residues. Germline CDR1 reads MGHRA; CDR2 reads YSYEKL.

This clone was counted once. The chain has TRBV12-5 and TRBJ1-2, with 9 bases lining up with TRBD1. The CDR3 sequence is 14 residues long. With V trimmed by 3 bases and J by 8 bases, 7 bases remained unmatched. From germline, CDR1 is LGHNT and CDR2 FRNRAP. CDR3 sequence reads: CASGFRQGVKGYTF. Here the CDR3 DNA reads TGTGCTAGTGGTTTTCGACAGGGGGTAAAAGGCTACACCTTC.

The gene calls are TRBV9 and TRBJ1-2, with 7 bases aligning to TRBD1. There are 15 residues in the CDR3. CDR1 is SGDLS, CDR2 YYNGEE, per germline. V gave up 3 bases and J gave up 6 bases; unmatched junction bases: 11. CDR3 coding DNA: TGTGCCAGCAGCGCCCTGGGTGGGCAGGGGGATGGCTACACCTTC. Translation gives CASSALGGQGDGYTF.

The CDR3 here is CASSLGGGRRNTEAFF. CDR3 in DNA: TGTGCCAGCAGCTTAGGCGGAGGACGAAGGAACACTGAAGCTTTCTTT. The chain has TRBV7-9 and TRBJ1-1; D gene ambiguous. Trimming removed 1 base from V and 1 base from J, with 13 bases in between. The CDR3 has 16 amino acids. Per the germline V gene, CDR1 is SEHNR and CDR2 is FQNEAQ (reference sequence).

This clone showed up many times. CDR3 amino acids: CASSYPSPLHF. CDR3 DNA: TGTGCCAGCAGTTACCCCTCACCCCTCCACTTT. This rearrangement joins TRBV6-2 or TRBV6-3 to TRBJ1-6; the D is unclear. Germline CDR1 and CDR2: MNHEY and SVGEGT. V was cut by 2 bases and J by 10 bases, with 3 bases left in between. The CDR3 consists of 11 residues.

J is TRBJ1-2 and V is TRBV5-8; D is undetermined. V gave up 2 bases and J gave up 4 bases, with 9 bases separating them. The CDR3 is made up of 13 amino acids. Germline V gene data show CDR1 as SGHTS and CDR2 as YDEGEE. DNA for the CDR3: TGTGCCAGCAGCTTCGGGTCAGCCTATGGCTACACCTTC. This encodes CASSFGSAYGYTF.

This clone was found once. V and J are TRBV2 and TRBJ2-5; weak D call: TRBD2 (6 bases). CDR3 length equals 12 residues. Between the trimmed V and J ends, which lost 8 bases and 3 bases, there was a span of 10 bases. Germline lookup yields CDR1 SNHLY and CDR2 FYNNEI. The CDR3 loop is CASGGGEETQYF. CDR3 nucleotide sequence: TGTGCCAGCGGAGGAGGGGAAGAGACCCAGTACTTC.

This rearrangement joins TRBV18 to TRBJ1-4; the match to TRBD1 covers 8 bases. The length of the CDR3 is 16 residues. Trimming at V came to 5 bases and at J to 8 bases, leaving 13 bases not matched to a gene. Germline V gene data show CDR1 as KGHSH and CDR2 as LQKENI. The CDR3 loop reads CASSSPRGRGKEKLFF. CDR3 nucleotides: TGTGCCAGCTCATCCCCCAGGGGGCGCGGAAAGGAAAAACTGTTTTTT.

The chain joins TRBV6-5 to TRBJ2-7; 7 bases fit TRBD2. The J segment lost 3 bases and the V segment lost 6 bases, leaving 11 bases of the junction unmatched. This CDR3 has 15 amino acids. Germline CDR1 and CDR2: MNHEY and SVGAGI. The CDR3 coding sequence is TGTGCCAGCAGAAGAAAGCGGGACCCGCTCTACGAGCAGTACTTC. It encodes CASRRKRDPLYEQYF.

In this sample, this clone turned up once. V usage is TRBV30 and J usage is TRBJ1-1; 10 bases align to TRBD1. V shed 2 bases and J 3 bases; nucleotides not matched to a gene: 6. In germline, CDR1 is GTSNPN, CDR2 SVGIG (reference sequence). The CDR3 totals 15 residues. As DNA, the CDR3 is TGTGCCTGGAGTAGTCCGGGACAGGGGTACACTGAAGCTTTCTTT. Translated, it gives CAWSSPGQGYTEAFF.

This clone was counted a single time. This chain uses TRBV4-1 with TRBJ2-2; no reliable D call. Germline lookup yields CDR1 MGHRA and CDR2 YSYEKL. This CDR3 contains 12 residues. V was clipped by 4 bases and J by 5 bases, with 5 bases between them. The CDR3 region has the DNA TGCGCCAGCAGCCCGTGGACCGGGGAGCTGTTTTTT. Protein sequence: CASSPWTGELFF.

The chain is built from TRBV5-4 and TRBJ2-3; 9 nucleotides agree with TRBD1. Germline assignment: CDR1 SGHNT and CDR2 YYREEE (reference sequence). The CDR3 length is 11 residues. With V trimmed by 7 bases and J by 9 bases, 3 bases remained unmatched. In nucleotides, the CDR3 is TGTGCCAGCTGGGACAGGGTGACGCAGTATTTT. This translates into CASWDRVTQYF.

The chain uses TRBV28 and TRBJ1-1; D possibly corresponds to TRBD1 (6 bases). Between the trimmed V and J ends, which lost 4 bases and 6 bases, there was a span of 9 bases. Germline CDR1 reads MDHEN; CDR2 reads SYDVKM. The CDR3 has 12 residues. The CDR3 region is CASSWTAAEAFF. In DNA form, the CDR3 reads TGTGCCAGCAGTTGGACAGCGGCTGAAGCTTTCTTT.

The genes are TRBV5-5 and TRBJ2-1, with D tentatively TRBD2 (5 bases). CDR3 length: 12 residues. Trimming cost V 5 bases and J 10 bases, with 13 bases left between them. The germline V gene has CDR1 SGHKS and CDR2 YYEKEE (reference sequence). In DNA form, the CDR3 reads TGTGCCAGCAGTCCGGGGAAGGACGAGCAGTTCTTC. Residues: CASSPGKDEQFF.

The rearrangement joins TRBV6-5 to TRBJ2-3, with 10 nucleotides matching TRBD2. Germline V gene lookup returns CDR1 MNHEY and CDR2 SVGAGI. V was clipped by 0 bases and J by 4 bases; unmatched bases: 4. This CDR3 spans 16 amino acids. The CDR3 DNA reads TGTGCCAGCAGTTACTCCCCTAGCGGGAGCCCAGATACGCAGTATTTT. Its protein product is CASSYSPSGSPDTQYF.

This chain connects TRBV19 to TRBJ2-3; D remains ambiguous. The length of the CDR3 is 16 residues. Trimming left V 6 bases short and J 3 bases short, with 19 bases between. Germline CDR1 and CDR2: LNHDA and SQIVND (reference sequence). CDR3 sequence reads: CASRSSGWGQTDTQYF. The DNA of the CDR3 is TGTGCCAGTAGATCAAGTGGTTGGGGTCAGACAGATACGCAGTATTTT.

This chain's CDR3 is CASSPRDRGTETF. In nucleotides, the CDR3 is TGTGCCAGCTCACCCCGGGACAGGGGCACTGAAACCTTC. The chain combines TRBV18 with TRBJ1-2; 10 positions match TRBD1. The ends lost 3 bases at V and 14 bases at J; junction bases unmatched: 9. This CDR3 spans 13 amino acids. The germline gives CDR1 KGHSH, CDR2 LQKENI.

The V call is TRBV7-9, the J call TRBJ1-2, with a weak D call TRBD1 (5 bases). Trimming pared 4 bases from V and 7 bases from J, leaving 16 bases between. The CDR3 is 14 amino acids. Germline V lookup: CDR1 SEHNR, CDR2 FQNEAQ (reference sequence). The DNA of the CDR3 is TGTGCCAGCAGCTCCAACGGGGGGGAAGTTGGCTACACCTTC. Translating it yields CASSSNGGEVGYTF.